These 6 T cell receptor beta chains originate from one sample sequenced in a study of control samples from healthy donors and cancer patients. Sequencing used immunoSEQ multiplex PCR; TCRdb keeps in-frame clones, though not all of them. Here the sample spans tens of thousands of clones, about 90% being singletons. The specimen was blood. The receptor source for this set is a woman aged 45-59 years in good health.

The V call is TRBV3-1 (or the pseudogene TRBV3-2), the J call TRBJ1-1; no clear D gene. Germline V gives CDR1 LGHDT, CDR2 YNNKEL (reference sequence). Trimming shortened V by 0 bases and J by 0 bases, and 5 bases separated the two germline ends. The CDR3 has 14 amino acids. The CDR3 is CASSQDQMNTEAFF. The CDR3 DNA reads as TGTGCCAGCAGCCAAGACCAGATGAACACTGAAGCTTTCTTT.

The CDR3 coding sequence is TGTGCCAGCAGCTTAAGACAGGGGAGATCTGGAAACACCATATATTTT. Its translation: CASSLRQGRSGNTIYF. J is TRBJ1-3 and V is TRBV7-9; 8 bases map to TRBD1. Looked up from germline, CDR1 is SEHNR and CDR2 is FQNEAQ (reference sequence). V shed 2 bases, J shed 1 base, and the junction held 4 bases outside the gene matches. CDR3 length: 16 amino acids. The full variable domain, in which reference TRBV7-9 and TRBJ1-3 provide the parts outside the CDR3, is DTGVSQNPRHKITKRGQNVTFRCDPISEHNRLYWYRQTLGQGPEFLTYFQNEAQLEKSRLLSDRFSAERPKGSFSTLEIQRTEQGDSAMYLCASSLRQGRSGNTIYFGEGSWLTVV.

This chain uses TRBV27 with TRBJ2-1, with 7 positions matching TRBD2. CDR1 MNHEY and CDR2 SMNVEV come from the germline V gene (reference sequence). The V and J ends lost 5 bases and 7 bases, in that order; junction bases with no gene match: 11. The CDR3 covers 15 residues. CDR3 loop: CASSPLGEGANEQFF. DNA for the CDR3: TGTGCCAGCAGTCCCTTGGGGGAGGGAGCTAATGAGCAGTTCTTC.

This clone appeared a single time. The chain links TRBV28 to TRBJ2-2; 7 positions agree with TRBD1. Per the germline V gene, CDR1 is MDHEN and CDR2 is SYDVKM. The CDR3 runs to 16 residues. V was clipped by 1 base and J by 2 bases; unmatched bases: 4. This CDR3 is CASSLSGQLNTGELFF. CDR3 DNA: TGTGCCAGCAGTTTATCGGGACAGCTCAACACCGGGGAGCTGTTTTTT.

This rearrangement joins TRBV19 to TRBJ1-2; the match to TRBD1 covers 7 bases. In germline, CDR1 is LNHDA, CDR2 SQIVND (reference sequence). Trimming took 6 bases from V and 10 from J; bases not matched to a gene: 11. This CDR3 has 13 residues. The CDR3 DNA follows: TGTGCCAGTAGCGTTGGCCTCAGGGGGTTCTACACCTTC. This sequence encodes CASSVGLRGFYTF.

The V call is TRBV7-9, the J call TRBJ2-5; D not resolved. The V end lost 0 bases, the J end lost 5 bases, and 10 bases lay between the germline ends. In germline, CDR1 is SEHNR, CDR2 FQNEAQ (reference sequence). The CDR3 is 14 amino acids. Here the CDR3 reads CASSLASGRETQYF. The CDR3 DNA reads TGTGCCAGCAGCTTAGCTTCCGGCCGGGAGACCCAGTACTTC.